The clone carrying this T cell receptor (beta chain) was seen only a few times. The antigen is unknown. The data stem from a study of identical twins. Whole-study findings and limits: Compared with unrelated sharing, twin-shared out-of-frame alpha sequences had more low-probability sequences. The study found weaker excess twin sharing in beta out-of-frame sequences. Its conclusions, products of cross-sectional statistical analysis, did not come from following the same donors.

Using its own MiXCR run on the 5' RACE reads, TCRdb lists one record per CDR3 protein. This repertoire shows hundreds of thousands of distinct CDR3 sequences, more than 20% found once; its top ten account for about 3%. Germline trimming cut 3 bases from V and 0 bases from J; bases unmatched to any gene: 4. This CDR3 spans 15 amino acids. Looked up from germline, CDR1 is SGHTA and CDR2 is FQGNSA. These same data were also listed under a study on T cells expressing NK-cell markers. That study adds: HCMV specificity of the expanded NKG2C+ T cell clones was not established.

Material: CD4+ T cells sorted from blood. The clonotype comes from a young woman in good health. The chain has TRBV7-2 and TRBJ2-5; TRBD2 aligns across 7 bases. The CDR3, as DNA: TGTGCCAGCAGCTTCCAGCGGGGCTACCAAGAGACCCAGTACTTC. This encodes CASSFQRGYQETQYF. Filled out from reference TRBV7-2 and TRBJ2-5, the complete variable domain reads GAGVSQSPSNKVTEKGKDVELRCDPISGHTALYWYRQSLGQGLEFLIYFQGNSAPDKSGLPSDRFSAERTGGSVSTLTIQRTQQEDSAVYLCASSFQRGYQETQYFGPGTRLLVL.